These 21 T cell receptor beta chains were all obtained from the same sample, sequenced in a study of metastatic and nonmetastatic thyroid tumors. TCRdb re-called clones from the PCR reads using MiXCR. The sample has about 30,000 clones; under 25% are singletons. No patient had received any treatment before thyroid surgery. Sample: blood. These receptors all stem from a female donor with papillary thyroid cancer or a benign thyroid nodule (not recorded which). Some clones in this sample may be carry-over from other donors' samples.

This clone was seen at least ten times. The DNA for the CDR3 is TGCGCCAGCAGTGCGGGGCCCTACGAGCAGTACTTC. This translates into CASSAGPYEQYF. This rearrangement joins TRBV10-1 to TRBJ2-7; the D gene could be TRBD1 or TRBD2 (5 bases each). Deletions cut 4 bases from V and 2 bases from J, with 6 bases between. CDR3 length: 12 amino acids. CDR1 and CDR2 (germline): WNHNN, SYGVQD (reference sequence).

This clone was seen at least ten times. V gene TRBV9 combines with J gene TRBJ2-1; the D gene is possibly TRBD1 (6 bases). Germline values: CDR1 SGDLS, CDR2 YYNGEE. The V and J ends lost 0 bases and 7 bases respectively, with 14 bases between them. The CDR3 has 15 residues. The CDR3 region is CASSVATGGGNEQFF. Written as DNA, the CDR3 is TGTGCCAGCAGCGTAGCTACTGGGGGCGGTAATGAGCAGTTCTTC.

This chain links TRBV30 with TRBJ2-7; D not certain. Germline lookup yields CDR1 GTSNPN and CDR2 SVGIG (reference sequence). Trimming shortened V by 5 bases and J by 9 bases, and 14 bases separated the two germline ends. The CDR3 is 11 residues long. The CDR3 is CAWDHAHVQYF. CDR3 DNA: TGTGCCTGGGACCACGCCCATGTGCAGTACTTC.

A remark on this clone: One junction end disagrees with the germline gene, perhaps due to a read error. The chain links TRBV9 to TRBJ2-3; weak D call: TRBD2 (8 bases). This CDR3 region has 19 residues. CDR1 is SGDLS and CDR2 is YYNGEE in the germline V gene. The CDR3, as DNA: TGTGCCAGCAGCGTAGTTCTCCCAGACTATCGGGGGGGGACAGACACGCAGTATTTT. The encoded protein is CASSVVLPDYRGGTDTQYF.

This clone was seen at least ten times. Just one base apart from a much larger clone, this may be a read error. V and J are TRBV10-3 and TRBJ2-1, with TRBD2 matching 11 bases. Germline V gene data show CDR1 as ENHRY and CDR2 as SYGVKD. The CDR3 is made up of 14 amino acids. The CDR3 coding sequence is TGTGCCATCAGAGTAGCGGGAGGGCACAATGGGCAGTTCTTC. It yields the protein CAIRVAGGHNGQFF.

This clone came up many times. The chain has TRBV4-3 and TRBJ2-6; 13 bases match TRBD2. V was pared by 2 bases and J by 0 bases, with 4 bases of the junction left unmatched. The germline CDR1 and CDR2 sequences are LGHNA and YSLEER. This CDR3 region has 19 residues. The DNA of the CDR3 is TGCGCCAGCAGCCAATACCGGACTAGCGGGAGCTCTGGGGCCAACGTCCTGACTTTC. The encoded protein is CASSQYRTSGSSGANVLTF.

On this clone itself: A much larger clone lies a single base off, so this may be a read error. The rearrangement links TRBV20-1 to TRBJ2-7, with D possibly called TRBD1 or TRBD2 (5 bases each). The CDR3 contains 14 residues. Germline lookup yields CDR1 DFQATT and CDR2 SNEGSKA (reference sequence). Trimming shortened V by 3 bases and J by 0 bases, and 12 bases separated the two germline ends. The CDR3 region has the DNA TGCAGTGCTAGGGGGGAACATATCTCCTACGAGCAGTACTTC. Translation: CSARGEHISYEQYF.

In its sample, this clone was seen many times. The rearrangement joins TRBV6-1 to TRBJ1-3, with D unclear. The germline gives CDR1 MNHNS, CDR2 SASEGT. The CDR3 has 15 residues. Trimming pared 7 bases from V and 4 bases from J, leaving 17 bases between. The CDR3 nucleotides read TGTGCCAGCATCGAAGCGTGGATAAAGGGAAACACCATATATTTT. Its translation: CASIEAWIKGNTIYF.

The table lists this clone with many counts. The chain links TRBV9 to TRBJ2-3, with 11 bases identical to TRBD1. The CDR3 is 17 amino acids. The junction had 10 bases not matched to a gene; V was cut back by 3 bases and J by 4 bases. The germline gives CDR1 SGDLS, CDR2 YYNGEE. The CDR3 reads CASSDPVVGQGADTQYF. The CDR3, as DNA: TGTGCCAGCAGCGACCCGGTAGTGGGACAGGGGGCAGATACGCAGTATTTT. The complete variable domain, with remaining parts taken from reference TRBV9 and TRBJ2-3, reads DSGVTQTPKHLITATGQRVTLRCSPRSGDLSVYWYQQSLDQGLQFLIQYYNGEERAKGNILERFSAQQFPDLHSELNLSSLELGDSALYFCASSDPVVGQGADTQYFGPGTRLTVL.

This clone was detected ten times or more. CDR3 in amino acids: CASTQWDSDTQYF. Written as DNA, the CDR3 is TGTGCCAGCACCCAATGGGATTCAGATACGCAGTATTTT. V is TRBV27 and J is TRBJ2-3; D gene unclear. The V and J ends lost 7 bases and 4 bases respectively, with 12 bases between them. Germline V gene lookup returns CDR1 MNHEY and CDR2 SMNVEV (reference sequence). CDR3 length: 13 amino acids.

This clone was counted at least ten times. The chain joins TRBV24-1 to TRBJ2-3; 8 bases map to TRBD2. CDR1 KGHDR and CDR2 SFDVKD come from the germline V gene. This CDR3 has 16 amino acids. The junction had 7 bases not matched to a gene; V was cut back by 3 bases and J by 3 bases. The CDR3 spells CATSDRTSPGTDTQYF. Written as DNA, the CDR3 is TGTGCCACCAGTGATCGGACTAGCCCTGGGACAGATACGCAGTATTTT.

This clone was recorded many times. Different DNA sequences within this sample yield the same CDR3. The V call is TRBV5-1, the J call TRBJ2-7, with TRBD2 matching 11 bases. V lost 2 bases to trimming and J lost 4 bases; unmatched junction nucleotides: 14. The length of the CDR3 is 18 residues. CDR1 is SGHRS and CDR2 is YFSETQ in the germline V gene. DNA for the CDR3: TGCGCCAGCAGCTTCGTCCCCACCGGCGGGACTAGCGGATACGAGCAGTACTTC. This sequence encodes CASSFVPTGGTSGYEQYF.

This clone was seen at least ten times. The CDR3 nucleotides are TGTGCCAGCAGTGTAGGGAGCTCCTACAATGAGCAGTTCTTC. As protein: CASSVGSSYNEQFF. This rearrangement joins TRBV2 to TRBJ2-1; weak D call: TRBD2 (5 bases). The CDR3 extends over 14 amino acids. Germline V lookup: CDR1 SNHLY, CDR2 FYNNEI. Trimming shortened V by 4 bases and J by 0 bases, and 7 bases separated the two germline ends.

This clone has a count of ten or more. The chain carries TRBV15 and TRBJ1-2; D call uncertain. The V gene's germline CDR1 is LNHNV and CDR2 YYDKDF (reference sequence). The CDR3 consists of 15 residues. Between the trimmed V and J ends, which lost 3 bases and 5 bases, there was a span of 16 bases. In nucleotides, the CDR3 is TGTGCCACCAGCAGGTCCGGGGAACTTTTATATGGCTACACCTTC. It translates to CATSRSGELLYGYTF.

This clone ranks as medium-sized. The chain carries TRBV6-1 and TRBJ2-7; 11 nucleotides agree with TRBD1. Per the germline V gene, CDR1 is MNHNS and CDR2 is SASEGT. Trimming took 5 bases from V and 2 from J; bases not matched to a gene: 2. This CDR3 comprises 14 residues. CDR3 in DNA: TGTGCCAGCAGTCCGGGACAGGGGGCCTACGAGCAGTACTTC. Translation gives CASSPGQGAYEQYF.

The gene calls are TRBV11-2 and TRBJ2-3; tentative D call: TRBD1 (6 bases). With the DNA end fitting TRBJ1-5 better, the J assignment may be wrong. CDR3 size: 17 residues. Germline V lookup: CDR1 SGHAT, CDR2 FQNNGV. The CDR3 DNA reads as TGTGCCAGCAGCTTAGGTCTGGGGGCCTCTAGCACAGATACGCAGCATTTT. This translates into CASSLGLGASSTDTQHF.

As to this clone: At one boundary the junction diverges from the germline segment, which might be a read error. The chain recombines TRBV9 with TRBJ2-2, with a tentative D call TRBD2 (7 bases). Germline V lookup: CDR1 SGDLS, CDR2 YYNGEE. The CDR3 contains 14 residues. DNA for the CDR3: TGTTCCAGCAGCGTAGGGGGGGTCACTGGGGAGCTGTTTTTT. The encoded protein is CSSSVGGVTGELFF.

This clone appeared many times. The chain combines TRBV30 with TRBJ2-3; 9 bases are a match to TRBD1. V gave up 3 bases and J gave up 1 base; unmatched junction bases: 8. Germline V CDR1 and CDR2: GTSNPN, SVGIG (reference sequence). The CDR3 is 16 amino acids. Here the CDR3 reads CAWRGYRGLGTDTQYF. The CDR3 DNA reads as TGTGCCTGGAGGGGCTACAGGGGGCTTGGCACAGATACGCAGTATTTT.

This clone was recorded at least ten times. The same CDR3 is also encoded by other DNA sequences in this sample. The J gene is TRBJ1-2, the V gene TRBV20-1; a weak D match, TRBD1 (5 bases). CDR3 length: 13 amino acids. Germline assignment: CDR1 DFQATT and CDR2 SNEGSKA (reference sequence). V was clipped by 5 bases and J by 6 bases, with 16 bases between them. In DNA form, the CDR3 reads TGCAGTGCTTCCCTGCAGGGAGTGGATGGCTACACCTTC. It yields the protein CSASLQGVDGYTF.

This clone has a count of ten or more. This CDR3 reads CACLGRDPSGRRTDTQYF. CDR3 coding DNA: TGTGCCTGCCTAGGAAGGGATCCTAGCGGGAGAAGGACAGATACGCAGTATTTT. V and J are TRBV30 and TRBJ2-3, with 10 bases fitting TRBD2. Germline-derived CDR1 and CDR2 are GTSNPN and SVGIG (reference sequence). The length of the CDR3 is 18 residues. V was clipped by 6 bases and J by 3 bases; unmatched bases: 18.

This clone was counted at least ten times. This chain connects TRBV7-9 to TRBJ2-7; a weak D match, TRBD2 (5 bases). In germline, CDR1 is SEHNR, CDR2 FQNEAQ (reference sequence). Trimming took 2 bases from V and 4 from J, leaving 12 bases between them. The CDR3 has 14 amino acids. The CDR3 loop is CASSLFEGAYEQYF. The CDR3 coding sequence is TGTGCCAGCAGCTTATTTGAGGGTGCGTACGAGCAGTACTTC.